A single sample gave rise to the 20 T cell receptor beta chains below, sequenced in a study of shared clonotypes between healthy human individuals. CD45RO-negative, CCR7-selected cells formed the naive CD8 fraction, which excluded terminally differentiated effector memory CD45RA+ cells. Data came from immunoSEQ multiplex PCR; TCRdb stores just in-frame clones and leaves some out. Of about 820,000 clones in the sample, 80% to 95% were seen once. The sequencing input was naive CD8+ T cells sorted from blood. The receptors stem from a man aged 30-40 years in good health.

V is TRBV27 and J is TRBJ2-7, with D perhaps TRBD2 (6 bases). Trimming took 5 bases from V and 1 from J, leaving 12 bases between them. Germline-derived CDR1 and CDR2 are MNHEY and SMNVEV (reference sequence). The length of the CDR3 is 14 residues. CDR3 amino acids: CASSLRDLSYEQYF. The CDR3 DNA reads TGTGCCAGCAGTCTCCGGGACTTATCCTACGAGCAGTACTTC.

V gene TRBV7-9 combines with J gene TRBJ2-5; 8 bases fit TRBD2. CDR3 length equals 19 residues. The V segment lost 1 base and the J segment 4 bases; nucleotides outside the gene matches: 17. In germline, CDR1 is SEHNR, CDR2 FQNEAQ (reference sequence). CDR3: CASSLEQGKRTSQVETQYF. DNA for the CDR3: TGTGCCAGCAGCTTAGAACAGGGAAAACGGACTAGCCAGGTAGAGACCCAGTACTTC.

This clone showed up just once. This chain links TRBV21-1 with TRBJ2-7; TRBD1 is the table's D call, not checked against the DNA. TRBV21-1 is a pseudogene. The CDR3 has 14 residues. As DNA, the CDR3 is TGTGCCAGCACCCGACAGGGTTGGGAATCCGAGCAGTACTTC. Translating it yields CASTRQGWESEQYF.

This clone was observed once. The genes are TRBV5-4 and TRBJ2-6; 9 bases are a match to TRBD1. The trim removed 4 bases at V and 1 base at J, leaving 12 bases unmatched. The germline V gene has CDR1 SGHNT and CDR2 YYREEE (reference sequence). The CDR3 runs to 19 residues. This CDR3 reads CASSPYWTGVESGANVLTF. Here the CDR3 DNA reads TGTGCCAGCAGCCCTTATTGGACAGGGGTTGAGTCTGGGGCCAACGTCCTGACTTTC.

This clone was seen just once. This sequence joins TRBV4-1 and TRBJ2-1; 9 bases match TRBD1. Trimming removed 4 bases from V and 7 bases from J; junction bases left unmatched: 8. Germline CDR1 and CDR2: MGHRA and YSYEKL. The length of the CDR3 is 15 residues. The CDR3, as DNA: TGCGCCAGCAGCCTAGGGACAGGGTGGGAGAATGAGCAGTTCTTC. It codes for CASSLGTGWENEQFF.

In regard to this clone: Other DNA sequences in this sample translate to the same CDR3. The V gene is TRBV4-2, the J gene TRBJ2-5; D might be TRBD2 (5 bases). The CDR3 extends over 11 amino acids. Trimming shortened V by 4 bases and J by 5 bases, and 5 bases separated the two germline ends. Germline V CDR1 and CDR2: LGHNA, YNFKEQ. The chain's CDR3 is CASSPGETQYF. The CDR3, as DNA: TGTGCCAGCAGCCCGGGGGAGACCCAGTACTTC.

This chain uses TRBV27 with TRBJ2-2; 8 nucleotides align to TRBD2. Germline values: CDR1 MNHEY, CDR2 SMNVEV (reference sequence). Trimming removed 1 base from V and 7 bases from J; junction bases left unmatched: 14. The CDR3 sequence is 18 residues long. The DNA for the CDR3 is TGTGCCAGCAGTTTATTTTCGTTTGAGCGGGAGTGGGGCGGGGAGCTGTTTTTT. Translated: CASSLFSFEREWGGELFF.

This chain connects TRBV5-8 to TRBJ2-7; 15 positions agree with TRBD2. This CDR3 has 15 residues. The germline CDR1 and CDR2 sequences are SGHTS and YDEGEE. With 4 bases clipped from V and 5 bases from J, the junction kept 4 bases outside the gene matches. CDR3 in amino acids: CASSPGLAGGDEQYF. In DNA form, the CDR3 reads TGTGCCAGCAGCCCGGGACTAGCGGGAGGTGACGAGCAGTACTTC.

About this clone: A far larger clone is off by one base, so a read error is likely. The chain uses TRBV7-9 and TRBJ1-1; D is uncertain. V lost 4 bases and J lost 1, with 4 bases in between. The germline CDR1 and CDR2 sequences are SEHNR and FQNEAQ (reference sequence). The CDR3 loop spans 12 amino acids. The CDR3 bases are TGTGCCAGCAGCTATGGGAACACTGAAGCTTTCTTT. Its translation: CASSYGNTEAFF.

The gene calls are TRBV19 and TRBJ2-7; 7 bases match TRBD1. Germline CDR1 LNHDA, CDR2 SQIVND (reference sequence). The CDR3 is 14 amino acids. The junction had 10 bases not matched to a gene; V was cut back by 6 bases and J by 5 bases. CDR3 DNA: TGTGCCAGTAGCCCGACAGGGAGTAACGACGAGCAGTACTTC. As protein: CASSPTGSNDEQYF.

As for this clone: The same CDR3 can be traced to other DNA sequences in this sample. The gene calls are TRBV11-2 and TRBJ1-1, with unresolved D. CDR3 length: 11 amino acids. Trimming removed 3 bases at V and 3 bases at J, with 2 bases between. Germline V gene sequence: CDR1 SGHAT, CDR2 FQNNGV. The CDR3 loop reads CASSLYTEAFF. Here the CDR3 DNA reads TGTGCCAGCAGCTTGTACACTGAAGCTTTCTTT.

This rearrangement joins TRBV11-3 to TRBJ2-1; D call uncertain. This CDR3 is built from 16 residues. With 4 bases removed from V and 8 bases from J, the gap between germline ends came to 21 bases. Germline loops: CDR1 SGHNT, CDR2 YENEEA. CDR3 sequence reads: CASSSRRASGFHEQFF. CDR3 in DNA: TGTGCCAGCAGCTCCCGCCGAGCCTCGGGTTTCCATGAGCAGTTCTTC.

The chain employs TRBV6-6 and TRBJ2-5, with D uncertain. This CDR3 comprises 14 residues. CDR1 and CDR2 (germline): MNHNY, SVGAGI (reference sequence). Trimming took off 6 bases at V and 4 bases at J, with 15 bases between the two ends. The CDR3 protein is CASSLPTAPETQYF. CDR3 in DNA: TGTGCCAGCAGCCTGCCAACAGCCCCAGAGACCCAGTACTTC.

The chain uses TRBV28 and TRBJ2-1, with TRBD2 as a possible D gene (7 bases). With 5 bases removed from V and 7 bases from J, the gap between germline ends came to 15 bases. This CDR3 contains 14 residues. In germline, CDR1 is MDHEN, CDR2 SYDVKM. This CDR3 reads CASSPRGGRNEQFF. CDR3 sequence (DNA): TGTGCCAGCAGTCCGCGCGGGGGCAGGAATGAGCAGTTCTTC.

The gene calls are TRBV19 and TRBJ2-3, with 10 bases fitting TRBD2. The CDR3 has 16 residues. Per the germline V gene, CDR1 is LNHDA and CDR2 is SQIVND (reference sequence). The J segment lost 6 bases and the V segment lost 4 bases, leaving 10 bases of the junction unmatched. CDR3 sequence: CASSTLVTSGYDTQYF. For the CDR3, the DNA is TGTGCCAGTAGTACCCTCGTGACTAGCGGGTATGATACGCAGTATTTT. Drawing the rest from reference TRBV19 and TRBJ2-3, the complete variable domain is DGGITQSPKYLFRKEGQNVTLSCEQNLNHDAMYWYRQDPGQGLRLIYYSQIVNDFQKGDIAEGYSVSREKKESFPLTVTSAQKNPTAFYLCASSTLVTSGYDTQYFGPGTRLTVL.

This chain joins TRBV6-1 and TRBJ2-3; 8 nucleotides agree with TRBD2. CDR1 and CDR2 (germline): MNHNS, SASEGT. The V and J ends lost 7 bases and 11 bases, in that order; junction bases with no gene match: 17. CDR3 size: 15 residues. The chain's CDR3 is CASTRRAGGIFEQYF. The CDR3, as DNA: TGTGCCAGCACTAGAAGGGCGGGAGGCATTTTCGAGCAGTATTTT.

V usage is TRBV28 and J usage is TRBJ2-7; D remains unclear. This CDR3 is 12 amino acids long. Germline CDR1 MDHEN, CDR2 SYDVKM. V shed 3 bases and J shed 7 bases, with 10 bases lying between them. CDR3: CASSFTPGEQYF. In DNA, the CDR3 is TGTGCCAGCAGTTTTACTCCCGGGGAGCAGTACTTC. The variable domain in full, with the rest retrieved from reference TRBV28 and TRBJ2-7, is DVKVTQSSRYLVKRTGEKVFLECVQDMDHENMFWYRQDPGLGLRLIYFSYDVKMKEKGDIPEGYSVSREKKERFSLILESASTNQTSMYLCASSFTPGEQYFGPGTRLTVT.

The CDR3 nucleotides read TGCAGCGTCCGGGACACGGTTTACGAGCAGTACTTC. Translated, it gives CSVRDTVYEQYF. The chain carries TRBV29-1 and TRBJ2-7, with a possible D match to TRBD1 (6 bases). V lost 6 bases and J 4 bases, leaving 13 bases between the germline ends. This CDR3 contains 12 residues. From germline, CDR1 is SQVTM and CDR2 ANQGSEA.

V is TRBV4-3 and J is TRBJ1-1; D gene ambiguous. CDR1 is LGHNA, CDR2 YSLEER, per germline. The CDR3 is 15 amino acids. The germline V and J ends were trimmed by 0 bases and 7 bases, with 15 bases remaining between them. In nucleotides, the CDR3 is TGCGCCAGCAGCCAAGATGGCGAAACGGAGGGTGAAGCTTTCTTT. It encodes CASSQDGETEGEAFF.

This chain joins TRBV9 and TRBJ2-6; D remains ambiguous. CDR3 length: 16 amino acids. Trimming removed 0 bases from V and 1 base from J, with 8 bases in between. Germline assignment: CDR1 SGDLS and CDR2 YYNGEE. The CDR3 DNA is TGTGCCAGCAGCGTAGCTCGGTGGTCTGGGGCCAACGTCCTGACTTTC. This encodes CASSVARWSGANVLTF.